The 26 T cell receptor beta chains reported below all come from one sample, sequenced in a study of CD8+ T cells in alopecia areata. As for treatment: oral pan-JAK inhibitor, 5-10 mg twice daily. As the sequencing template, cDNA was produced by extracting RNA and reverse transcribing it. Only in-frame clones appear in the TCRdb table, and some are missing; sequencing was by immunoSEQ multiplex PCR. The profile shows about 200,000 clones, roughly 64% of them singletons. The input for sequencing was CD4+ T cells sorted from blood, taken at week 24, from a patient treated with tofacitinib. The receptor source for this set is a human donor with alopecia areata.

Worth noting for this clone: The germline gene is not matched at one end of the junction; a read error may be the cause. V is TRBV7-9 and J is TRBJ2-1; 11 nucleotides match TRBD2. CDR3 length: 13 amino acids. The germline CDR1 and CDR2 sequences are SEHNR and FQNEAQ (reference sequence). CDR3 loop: CASSLAGGHEQFF. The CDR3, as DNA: TGTGCCAGCAGCCTAGCGGGAGGCCATGAGCAGTTCTTC.

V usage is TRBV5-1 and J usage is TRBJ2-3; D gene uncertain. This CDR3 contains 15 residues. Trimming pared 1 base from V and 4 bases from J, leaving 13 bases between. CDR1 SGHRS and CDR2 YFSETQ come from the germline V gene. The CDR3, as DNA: TGCGCCAGCAGCTTGATGGCCGGTTCTTCAGATACGCAGTATTTT. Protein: CASSLMAGSSDTQYF.

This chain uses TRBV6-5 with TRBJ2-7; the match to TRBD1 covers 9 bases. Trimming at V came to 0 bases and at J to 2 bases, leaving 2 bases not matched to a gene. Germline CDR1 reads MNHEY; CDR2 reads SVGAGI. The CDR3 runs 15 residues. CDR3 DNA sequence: TGTGCCAGCAGTTACTCCGGGACAGGGACCTACGAGCAGTACTTC. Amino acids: CASSYSGTGTYEQYF.

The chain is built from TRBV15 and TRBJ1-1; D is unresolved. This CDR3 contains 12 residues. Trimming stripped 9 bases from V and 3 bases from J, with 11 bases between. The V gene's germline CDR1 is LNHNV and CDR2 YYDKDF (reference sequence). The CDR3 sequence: CATAASYTEAFF. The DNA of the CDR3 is TGTGCCACGGCTGCGAGTTACACTGAAGCTTTCTTT.

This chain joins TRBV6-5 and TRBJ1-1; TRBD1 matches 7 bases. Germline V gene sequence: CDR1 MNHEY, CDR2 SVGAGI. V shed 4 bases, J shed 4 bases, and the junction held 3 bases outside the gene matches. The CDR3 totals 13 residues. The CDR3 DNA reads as TGTGCCAGCAGTTCCCAGGGGGTCACTGAAGCTTTCTTT. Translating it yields CASSSQGVTEAFF.

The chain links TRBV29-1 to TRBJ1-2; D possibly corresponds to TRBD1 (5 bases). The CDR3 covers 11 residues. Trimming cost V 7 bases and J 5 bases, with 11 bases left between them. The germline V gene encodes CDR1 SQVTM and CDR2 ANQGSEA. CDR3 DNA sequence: TGCAGCGAAGGGACGGGATATGGCTACACCTTC. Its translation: CSEGTGYGYTF.

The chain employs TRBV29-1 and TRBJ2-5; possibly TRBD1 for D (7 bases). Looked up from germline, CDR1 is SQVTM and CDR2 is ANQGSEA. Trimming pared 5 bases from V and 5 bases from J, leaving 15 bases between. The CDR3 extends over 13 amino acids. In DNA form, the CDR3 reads TGCAGCGTTCAGGGGGGAGTCGAGGAGACCCAGTACTTC. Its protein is CSVQGGVEETQYF.

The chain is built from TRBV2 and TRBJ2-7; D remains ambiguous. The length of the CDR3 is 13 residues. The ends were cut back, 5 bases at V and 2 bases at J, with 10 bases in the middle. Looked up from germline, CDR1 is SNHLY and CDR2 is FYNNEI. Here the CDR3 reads CASSQDGPYEQYF. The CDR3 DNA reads TGTGCCAGCAGTCAGGACGGACCCTACGAGCAGTACTTC.

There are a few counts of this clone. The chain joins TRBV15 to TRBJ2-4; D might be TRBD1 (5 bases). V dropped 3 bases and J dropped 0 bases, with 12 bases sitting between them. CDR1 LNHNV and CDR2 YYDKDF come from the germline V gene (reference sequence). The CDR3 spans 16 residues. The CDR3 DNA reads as TGTGCCACCAGCAGGCTGACAGCGCTAGCCAAAAACATTCAGTACTTC. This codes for CATSRLTALAKNIQYF.

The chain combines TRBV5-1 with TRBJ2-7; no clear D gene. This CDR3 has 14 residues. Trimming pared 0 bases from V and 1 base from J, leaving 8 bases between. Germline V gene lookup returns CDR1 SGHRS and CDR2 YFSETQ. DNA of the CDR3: TGCGCCAGCAGCTTGGGTTCTTCATCCTACGAGCAGTACTTC. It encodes CASSLGSSSYEQYF. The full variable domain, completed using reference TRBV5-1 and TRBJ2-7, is KAGVTQTPRYLIKTRGQQVTLSCSPISGHRSVSWYQQTPGQGLQFLFEYFSETQRNKGNFPGRFSGRQFSNSRSEMNVSTLELGDSALYLCASSLGSSSYEQYFGPGTRLTVT.

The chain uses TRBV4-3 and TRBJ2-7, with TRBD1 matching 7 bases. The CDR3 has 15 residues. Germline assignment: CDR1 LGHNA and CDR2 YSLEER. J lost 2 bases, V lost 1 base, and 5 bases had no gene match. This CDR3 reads CASSQGSTGAYEQYF. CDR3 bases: TGCGCCAGCAGCCAAGGATCTACAGGGGCCTACGAGCAGTACTTC.

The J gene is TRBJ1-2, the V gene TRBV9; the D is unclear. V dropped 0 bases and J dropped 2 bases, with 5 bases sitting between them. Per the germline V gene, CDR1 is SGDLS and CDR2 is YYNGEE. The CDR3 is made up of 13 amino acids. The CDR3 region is CASSVAANYGYTF. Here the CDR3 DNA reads TGTGCCAGCAGCGTAGCGGCGAACTATGGCTACACCTTC.

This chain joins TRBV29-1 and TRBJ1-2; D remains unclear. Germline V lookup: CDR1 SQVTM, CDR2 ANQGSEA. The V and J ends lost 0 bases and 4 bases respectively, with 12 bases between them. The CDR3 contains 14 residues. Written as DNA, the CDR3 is TGCAGCGTTGAAGAGGATCAGGAGGGCTATGGCTACACCTTC. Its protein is CSVEEDQEGYGYTF.

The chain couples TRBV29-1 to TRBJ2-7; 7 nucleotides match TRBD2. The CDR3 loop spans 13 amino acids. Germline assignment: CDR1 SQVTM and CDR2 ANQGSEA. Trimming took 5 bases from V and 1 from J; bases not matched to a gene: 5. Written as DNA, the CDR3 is TGCAGCGTTTTATCTAGCGGATCCTACGAGCAGTACTTC. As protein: CSVLSSGSYEQYF.

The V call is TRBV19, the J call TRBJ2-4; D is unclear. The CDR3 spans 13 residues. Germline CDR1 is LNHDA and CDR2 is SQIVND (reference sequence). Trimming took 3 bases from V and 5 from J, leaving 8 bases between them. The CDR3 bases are TGTGCCAGTAGTATTGGGCAGGAAAACATTCAGTACTTC. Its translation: CASSIGQENIQYF.

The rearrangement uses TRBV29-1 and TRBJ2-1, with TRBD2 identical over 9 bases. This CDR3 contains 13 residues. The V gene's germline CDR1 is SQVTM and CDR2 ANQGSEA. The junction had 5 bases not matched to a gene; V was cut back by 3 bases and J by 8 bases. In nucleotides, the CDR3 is TGCAGCGTTGACCAGCGGGGGGCAGATGAGCAGTTCTTC. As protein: CSVDQRGADEQFF.

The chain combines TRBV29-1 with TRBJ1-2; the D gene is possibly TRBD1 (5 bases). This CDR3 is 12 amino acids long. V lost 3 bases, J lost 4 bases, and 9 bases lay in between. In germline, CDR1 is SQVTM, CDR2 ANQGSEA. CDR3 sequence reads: CSVESDSYGYTF. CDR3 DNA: TGCAGCGTTGAGTCTGACAGCTATGGCTACACCTTC. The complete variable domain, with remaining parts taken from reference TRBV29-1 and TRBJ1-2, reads SAVISQKPSRDICQRGTSLTIQCQVDSQVTMMFWYRQQPGQSLTLIATANQGSEATYESGFVIDKFPISRPNLTFSTLTVSNMSPEDSSIYLCSVESDSYGYTFGSGTRLTVV.

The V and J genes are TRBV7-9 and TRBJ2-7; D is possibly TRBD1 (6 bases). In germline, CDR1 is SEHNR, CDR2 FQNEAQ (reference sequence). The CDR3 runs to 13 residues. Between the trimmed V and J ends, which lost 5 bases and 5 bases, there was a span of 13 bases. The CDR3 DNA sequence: TGTGCCAGCAGCCCAGGGACATCGGACGAGCAGTACTTC. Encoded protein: CASSPGTSDEQYF.

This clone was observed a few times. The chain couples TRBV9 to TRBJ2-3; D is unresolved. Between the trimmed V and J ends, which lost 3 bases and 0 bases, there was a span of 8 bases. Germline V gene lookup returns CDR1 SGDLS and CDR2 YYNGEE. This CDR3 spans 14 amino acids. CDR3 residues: CASSGQVSTDTQYF. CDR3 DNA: TGTGCCAGCAGCGGACAAGTTAGCACAGATACGCAGTATTTT.

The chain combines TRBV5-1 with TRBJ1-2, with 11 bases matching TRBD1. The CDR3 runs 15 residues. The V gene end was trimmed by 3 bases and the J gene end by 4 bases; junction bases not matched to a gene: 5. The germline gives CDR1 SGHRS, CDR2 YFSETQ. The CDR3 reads CASSSLGTGGYGYTF. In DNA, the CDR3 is TGCGCCAGCAGCTCTCTGGGGACAGGGGGCTATGGCTACACCTTC.

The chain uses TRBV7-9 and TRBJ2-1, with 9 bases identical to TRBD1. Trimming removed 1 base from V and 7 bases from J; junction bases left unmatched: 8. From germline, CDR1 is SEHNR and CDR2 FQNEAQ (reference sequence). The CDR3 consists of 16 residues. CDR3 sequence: CASSLVGTGIRNEQFF. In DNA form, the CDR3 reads TGTGCCAGCAGCTTAGTGGGGACAGGGATAAGGAATGAGCAGTTCTTC.

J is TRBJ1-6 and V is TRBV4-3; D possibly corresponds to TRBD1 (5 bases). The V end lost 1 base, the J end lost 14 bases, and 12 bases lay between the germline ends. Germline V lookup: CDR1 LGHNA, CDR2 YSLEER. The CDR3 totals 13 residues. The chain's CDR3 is CASSQGQKESLHF. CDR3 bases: TGCGCCAGCAGCCAAGGACAGAAGGAATCCCTCCACTTT.

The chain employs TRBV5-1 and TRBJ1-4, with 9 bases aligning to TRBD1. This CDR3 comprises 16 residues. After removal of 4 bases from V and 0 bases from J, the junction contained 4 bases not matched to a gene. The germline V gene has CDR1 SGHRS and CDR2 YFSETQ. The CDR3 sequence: CASSQGQGTTNEKLFF. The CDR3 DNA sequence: TGCGCCAGCAGCCAGGGACAGGGAACAACTAATGAAAAACTGTTTTTT. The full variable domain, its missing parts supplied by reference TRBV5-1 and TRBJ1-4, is KAGVTQTPRYLIKTRGQQVTLSCSPISGHRSVSWYQQTPGQGLQFLFEYFSETQRNKGNFPGRFSGRQFSNSRSEMNVSTLELGDSALYLCASSQGQGTTNEKLFFGSGTQLSVL.

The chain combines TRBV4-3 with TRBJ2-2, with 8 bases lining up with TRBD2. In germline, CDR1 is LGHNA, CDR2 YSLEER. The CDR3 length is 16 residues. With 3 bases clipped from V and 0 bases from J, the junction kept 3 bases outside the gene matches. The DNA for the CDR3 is TGCGCCAGCAGCCAGGGGGGACTAGCGAACACCGGGGAGCTGTTTTTT. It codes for CASSQGGLANTGELFF.

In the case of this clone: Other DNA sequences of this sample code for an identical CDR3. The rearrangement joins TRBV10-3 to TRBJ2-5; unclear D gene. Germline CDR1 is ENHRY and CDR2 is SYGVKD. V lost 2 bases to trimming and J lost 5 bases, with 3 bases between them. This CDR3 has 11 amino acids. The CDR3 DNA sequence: TGTGCCATCAGTGAGCGGGAGACCCAGTACTTC. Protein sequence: CAISERETQYF.

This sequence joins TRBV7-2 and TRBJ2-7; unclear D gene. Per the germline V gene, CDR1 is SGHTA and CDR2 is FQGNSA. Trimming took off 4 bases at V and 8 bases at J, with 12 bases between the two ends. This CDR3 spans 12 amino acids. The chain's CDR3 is CASSSTVYQQYF. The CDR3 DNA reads TGTGCCAGCAGCTCCACAGTTTATCAGCAGTACTTC.